One and the same sample provided the 31 T cell receptor beta chains below, sequenced in a study of T-cell reconstitution after alpha-beta-depleted transplantation in children. Researchers prepared the TCRbeta library using unique molecular identifiers, the study reports. TCRdb analysed the PCR reads with MiXCR anew, one entry per CDR3 protein. The sample has 450,000 to 600,000 distinct CDR3 sequences; approximately 20% are singletons. The material was PBMCs from the stem cell graft donor, obtained from the stem cell graft. The receptors originated from a human donor who donated a stem cell graft to a child with acute lymphoblastic leukemia.

This sequence joins TRBV5-1 and TRBJ1-1; 8 bases are a match to TRBD1. The V gene's germline CDR1 is SGHRS and CDR2 YFSETQ. The CDR3 extends over 13 amino acids. The J segment lost 4 bases and the V segment lost 4 bases, leaving 3 bases of the junction unmatched. This chain's CDR3 is CASSADRGTEAFF. In DNA form, the CDR3 reads TGCGCCAGCAGCGCCGACAGGGGCACTGAAGCTTTCTTT.

V gene TRBV5-1 combines with J gene TRBJ2-2; 12 bases are shared with TRBD2. With V trimmed by 3 bases and J by 6 bases, 6 bases remained unmatched. Germline CDR1 reads SGHRS; CDR2 reads YFSETQ. This CDR3 is 16 amino acids long. For the CDR3, the DNA is TGCGCCAGCAGCTCACGACTAGCGGGAGAACCCGGGGAGCTGTTTTTT. As protein: CASSSRLAGEPGELFF.

This clonotype has only a few counts. V usage is TRBV24-1 and J usage is TRBJ2-1, with D tentatively TRBD2 (6 bases). The germline V gene has CDR1 KGHDR and CDR2 SFDVKD. The CDR3 length is 15 residues. Trimming shortened V by 6 bases and J by 6 bases, and 17 bases separated the two germline ends. The CDR3 DNA sequence: TGTGCCACCAGTCAGGTAGCGGCTGGGCCCAATGAGCAGTTCTTC. This gives the protein CATSQVAAGPNEQFF.

This clonotype has only a few counts. The chain couples TRBV6-6 to TRBJ1-2, with D maybe TRBD1 (6 bases). This CDR3 comprises 12 residues. Germline CDR1 and CDR2: MNHNY and SVGAGI (reference sequence). V was trimmed by 10 bases and J by 0 bases, leaving 9 bases between them. The CDR3 DNA is TGTGCCATCGGGGGGCCTAACTATGGCTACACCTTC. It is translated as CAIGGPNYGYTF.

This clonotype was counted a few times. The chain combines TRBV5-8 with TRBJ2-7; D is undetermined. Trimming stripped 4 bases from V and 6 bases from J, with 17 bases between. The V gene's germline CDR1 is SGHTS and CDR2 YDEGEE. The CDR3 loop spans 14 amino acids. The CDR3 DNA reads TGTGCCAGCAGCCACCCCGGCGACTCCCTCGAGCAGTACTTC. It yields the protein CASSHPGDSLEQYF.

This clonotype has only one observation. The chain links TRBV12-3 or TRBV12-4 to TRBJ1-1; D is unresolved. The CDR3 has 12 amino acids. Trimming took 3 bases from V and 4 from J, leaving 6 bases between them. The DNA for the CDR3 is TGTGCCAGCAGTTTCTCCGTCACTGAAGCTTTCTTT. It codes for CASSFSVTEAFF.

The gene calls are TRBV6-5 and TRBJ1-5; D gene ambiguous. Trimming stripped 0 bases from V and 9 bases from J, with 12 bases between. The CDR3 contains 14 residues. The V gene's germline CDR1 is MNHEY and CDR2 SVGAGI. The CDR3 loop reads CASSYSKTDSPQHF. In DNA, the CDR3 is TGTGCCAGCAGTTACTCGAAAACGGATTCGCCCCAGCATTTT.

The chain couples TRBV7-9 to TRBJ1-2; D unresolved. Germline V CDR1 and CDR2: SEHNR, FQNEAQ (reference sequence). The CDR3 contains 13 residues. V lost 5 bases, J lost 7 bases, and 14 bases lay in between. CDR3 loop: CASSPDAGGGYTF. CDR3 nucleotides: TGTGCCAGCAGCCCCGACGCCGGCGGTGGCTACACCTTC.

There are a few counts of this clonotype. The rearrangement joins TRBV7-2 to TRBJ2-7; D is uncertain. CDR1 is SGHTA and CDR2 is FQGNSA in the germline V gene. V gave up 5 bases and J gave up 1 base, with 12 bases separating them. The length of the CDR3 is 14 residues. The CDR3 DNA is TGTGCCAGCAGCCTTTCTAGTTTATCCTACGAGCAGTACTTC. Amino acid sequence: CASSLSSLSYEQYF. Supplemented by reference TRBV7-2 and TRBJ2-7, the full variable domain reads GAGVSQSPSNKVTEKGKDVELRCDPISGHTALYWYRQSLGQGLEFLIYFQGNSAPDKSGLPSDRFSAERTGGSVSTLTIQRTQQEDSAVYLCASSLSSLSYEQYFGPGTRLTVT.

The chain is built from TRBV3-1 and TRBJ1-1; D may be TRBD1 (6 bases). V was cut by 7 bases and J by 4 bases, with 13 bases left in between. This CDR3 has 13 amino acids. The germline V gene encodes CDR1 LGHDT and CDR2 YNNKEL (reference sequence). The CDR3 spells CASINKGGTEAFF. CDR3 DNA sequence: TGTGCCAGCATCAACAAGGGGGGCACTGAAGCTTTCTTT.

The table lists this clonotype with a few counts. The genes are TRBV6-1 and TRBJ1-1; D call uncertain. The V gene lost 3 bases and the J gene lost 1 base, with 15 bases spanning the gap. CDR3 length: 16 amino acids. Germline CDR1 MNHNS, CDR2 SASEGT. The CDR3 DNA sequence: TGTGCCAGCAGTGACATAGGCCATACCCAGAACACTGAAGCTTTCTTT. It codes for CASSDIGHTQNTEAFF.

The chain is built from TRBV3-1 and TRBJ1-1; D is uncertain. Germline V CDR1 and CDR2: LGHDT, YNNKEL (reference sequence). Trimming removed 0 bases at V and 1 base at J, with 6 bases between. The CDR3 runs 14 residues. The CDR3 nucleotides read TGTGCCAGCAGCCAAGATCCCAGGAACACTGAAGCTTTCTTT. The encoded protein is CASSQDPRNTEAFF.

The V gene is TRBV6-5, the J gene TRBJ2-7; TRBD2 agrees at 11 bases. The CDR3 is 14 amino acids. Unmatched junction bases numbered 8, after V lost 7 bases and J lost 6 bases. In germline, CDR1 is MNHEY, CDR2 SVGAGI. The chain's CDR3 is CASKLLAGAGEQYF. As DNA, the CDR3 is TGTGCCAGCAAGTTACTAGCGGGAGCGGGCGAGCAGTACTTC.

This chain joins TRBV20-1 and TRBJ2-1; D is unresolved. V was cut by 5 bases and J by 5 bases, with 7 bases left in between. The V gene's germline CDR1 is DFQATT and CDR2 SNEGSKA (reference sequence). The CDR3 contains 11 residues. This chain's CDR3 is CSADGNNEQFF. In DNA, the CDR3 is TGCAGTGCTGATGGAAACAATGAGCAGTTCTTC.

This chain joins TRBV9 and TRBJ2-1, with 13 bases lining up with TRBD2. Trimming cost V 4 bases and J 8 bases; bases outside gene matches: 6. In germline, CDR1 is SGDLS, CDR2 YYNGEE. The CDR3 loop spans 15 amino acids. CDR3 in amino acids: CASSFGLAGVDEQFF. The DNA of the CDR3 is TGTGCCAGCAGCTTCGGACTAGCGGGAGTGGATGAGCAGTTCTTC.

J is TRBJ1-1 and V is TRBV7-8, with 11 nucleotides matching TRBD1. This CDR3 comprises 17 residues. V gave up 5 bases and J gave up 0 bases; unmatched junction bases: 8. The germline CDR1 and CDR2 sequences are SGHVS and FQNEAQ. This CDR3 reads CASSVRDRGNLNTEAFF. The CDR3 nucleotides are TGTGCCAGCAGCGTCCGGGACAGGGGGAATTTGAACACTGAAGCTTTCTTT.

This clonotype came up a few times. The V and J genes are TRBV7-8 and TRBJ2-7; maybe TRBD1 (7 bases). The CDR3 sequence is 16 residues long. The germline V gene has CDR1 SGHVS and CDR2 FQNEAQ. The V end lost 6 bases, the J end lost 0 bases, and 18 bases lay between the germline ends. The chain's CDR3 is CASRNFRGASSYEQYF. The CDR3 DNA is TGTGCCAGCAGGAACTTCAGGGGGGCAAGCTCCTACGAGCAGTACTTC.

In this sample, this clonotype turned up many times. The V call is TRBV7-6, the J call TRBJ2-7, with D perhaps TRBD1 (5 bases). Germline V gives CDR1 SGHVS, CDR2 FNYEAQ. There are 13 residues in the CDR3. V was cut by 1 base and J by 6 bases, with 10 bases left in between. The CDR3 loop reads CASSLGTPSEQYF. In DNA form, the CDR3 reads TGTGCCAGCAGCTTAGGGACACCGTCCGAGCAGTACTTC.

This sequence joins TRBV29-1 and TRBJ1-5; the match to TRBD1 covers 9 bases. CDR3 length: 14 residues. Germline assignment: CDR1 SQVTM and CDR2 ANQGSEA. V dropped 4 bases and J dropped 1; count of bases not matched to a gene: 2. CDR3 protein: CSVGQGESNQPQHF. CDR3 nucleotides: TGCAGCGTTGGACAGGGGGAAAGCAATCAGCCCCAGCATTTT.

This clonotype was seen a few times. The V call is TRBV2, the J call TRBJ2-7; 11 bases are shared with TRBD2. J was trimmed by 2 bases and V by 10 bases; bases with no gene match: 7. CDR1 is SNHLY and CDR2 is FYNNEI in the germline V gene. The CDR3 length is 14 residues. The CDR3 region has the DNA TGTGCCATGTCATTTAGCGGGAGGGCCTACGAGCAGTACTTC. This gives the protein CAMSFSGRAYEQYF.

The V gene is TRBV21-1, the J gene TRBJ2-7; the DNA was not compared with TRBD2, the D call given in the table. TRBV21-1 is noted as a pseudogene. The CDR3 sequence is 12 residues long. In nucleotides, the CDR3 is TGTGCCAGCAGCGGAGTCCCCGGGATCGAGTACTTC. This codes for CASSGVPGIEYF.

This clonotype was seen a few times. The chain is built from TRBV27 and TRBJ1-2, with TRBD1 identical over 7 bases. The CDR3 contains 14 residues. Per the germline V gene, CDR1 is MNHEY and CDR2 is SMNVEV (reference sequence). The trim removed 6 bases at V and 4 bases at J, leaving 8 bases unmatched. The CDR3: CASSSGTESYGYTF. The CDR3 DNA is TGTGCCAGCAGCTCCGGGACAGAATCCTATGGCTACACCTTC.

This clonotype was counted a few times. The J gene is TRBJ2-4, the V gene TRBV5-1; D is ambiguous. CDR3 length: 16 amino acids. V shed 1 base and J shed 0 bases, with 11 bases lying between them. Germline assignment: CDR1 SGHRS and CDR2 YFSETQ. The CDR3 reads CASSLNGELAKNIQYF. The CDR3 DNA follows: TGCGCCAGCAGCTTGAACGGCGAACTAGCCAAAAACATTCAGTACTTC.

The CDR3 coding sequence is TGTGCCAGCAGTGGACCAGGGGTTAACCGGGATTTTTCCTACGAGCAGTACTTC. Amino acid sequence: CASSGPGVNRDFSYEQYF. The gene calls are TRBV27 and TRBJ2-7; possible D gene TRBD1, 6 bases. CDR1 is MNHEY and CDR2 is SMNVEV in the germline V gene (reference sequence). Trimming removed 5 bases from V and 1 base from J, with 24 bases in between. The CDR3 sequence is 18 residues long.

The CDR3 region is CASSPLRTEKLFF. The DNA for the CDR3 is TGTGCCAGCTCACCACTAAGGACAGAAAAACTGTTTTTT. The V and J genes are TRBV18 and TRBJ1-4, with a possible D match to TRBD1 (5 bases). CDR3 length equals 13 residues. V gave up 1 base and J gave up 8 bases, with 8 bases separating them. Per the germline V gene, CDR1 is KGHSH and CDR2 is LQKENI.

This clonotype occurred once. This chain connects TRBV12-3 or TRBV12-4 to TRBJ2-1; 8 bases map to TRBD2. V lost 11 bases to trimming and J lost 6 bases; unmatched junction nucleotides: 9. The CDR3 length is 13 residues. CDR3 bases: TGTGCCCATGCGAGCGGGAGAGGCAATGAGCAGTTCTTC. This codes for CAHASGRGNEQFF.

This chain links TRBV11-2 with TRBJ2-5; 9 bases fit TRBD2. The CDR3 is 16 residues long. CDR1 is SGHAT and CDR2 is FQNNGV in the germline V gene. J was trimmed by 5 bases and V by 3 bases; bases with no gene match: 10. For the CDR3, the DNA is TGTGCCAGCAGCTTCAGCGGCGGGAGGGCCGCGGAGACCCAGTACTTC. This gives the protein CASSFSGGRAAETQYF.

This sequence joins TRBV7-9 and TRBJ2-5, with 13 positions matching TRBD2. Germline loops: CDR1 SEHNR, CDR2 FQNEAQ (reference sequence). This CDR3 is 17 amino acids long. Trimming removed 4 bases from V and 4 bases from J; junction bases left unmatched: 9. CDR3 DNA: TGTGCCAGCAGCTGGCCGAGTGGACTAGCGGGGGTAGAGACCCAGTACTTC. Its protein is CASSWPSGLAGVETQYF.

This clonotype was counted between two and nine times. The J gene is TRBJ1-1, the V gene TRBV29-1; no firm D call. This CDR3 has 10 amino acids. Germline V gene data show CDR1 as SQVTM and CDR2 as ANQGSEA. V shed 4 bases and J shed 3 bases, with 3 bases lying between them. CDR3 sequence reads: CSVGHTEAFF. The CDR3 region has the DNA TGCAGCGTTGGTCACACTGAAGCTTTCTTT. Full variable domain (outside the CDR3, taken from reference TRBV29-1 and TRBJ1-1): SAVISQKPSRDICQRGTSLTIQCQVDSQVTMMFWYRQQPGQSLTLIATANQGSEATYESGFVIDKFPISRPNLTFSTLTVSNMSPEDSSIYLCSVGHTEAFFGQGTRLTVV.

The chain employs TRBV9 and TRBJ2-1, with a weak D call TRBD1 (6 bases). The CDR3 sequence is 15 residues long. CDR1 SGDLS and CDR2 YYNGEE come from the germline V gene. V lost 4 bases and J lost 11, with 22 bases in between. The CDR3 DNA follows: TGTGCCAGCAGCCCCCAGGTCGGACAGCACATCCAGCAGTTCTTC. Its translation is CASSPQVGQHIQQFF.

The chain uses TRBV4-2 and TRBJ2-1, with TRBD2 matching 9 bases. The germline V gene encodes CDR1 LGHNA and CDR2 YNFKEQ. J gave up 8 bases and V 1 base, and 9 bases lay outside the gene matches. This CDR3 has 16 amino acids. This chain's CDR3 is CASSQVDAGGRDEQFF. CDR3 in DNA: TGTGCCAGCAGCCAAGTCGATGCGGGAGGGCGAGATGAGCAGTTCTTC.